This T cell receptor (beta chain) was recorded in a study of identical twins. V gave up 6 bases and J gave up 9 bases, with 27 bases separating them. The CDR3 spans 16 residues. The V gene's germline CDR1 is DFQATT and CDR2 SNEGSKA (reference sequence). This clonotype was counted a few times. Its cognate antigen is unknown. The authors used template switching to add a universal primer site and gave cDNA unique molecular identifiers. Each CDR3 protein is one row after TCRdb ran MiXCR on the 5' RACE reads. The sample has approximately 890,000 distinct CDR3 sequences, about 12% seen once. Study conclusions and caveats: Weaker excess twin sharing was observed in beta out-of-frame sequences. Cross-sectional statistical analysis, not tracking of the same donors, underpinned the conclusions.

In addition, the sample was reused for a study of yellow fever vaccine responses in identical twins. In that study: On the reported evidence, twins' vaccine T cell responses seemed partly convergent and partly personalized.

This sequence joins TRBV20-1 and TRBJ2-1, with D tentatively TRBD2 (6 bases). The source of this sequence is a woman under 30 in good health. The sample was PBMCs. CDR3 protein: CSARGPGSSVSGEQFF. CDR3 DNA: TGCAGTGCGCGGGGCCCAGGGAGCTCAGTCAGCGGTGAGCAGTTCTTC.